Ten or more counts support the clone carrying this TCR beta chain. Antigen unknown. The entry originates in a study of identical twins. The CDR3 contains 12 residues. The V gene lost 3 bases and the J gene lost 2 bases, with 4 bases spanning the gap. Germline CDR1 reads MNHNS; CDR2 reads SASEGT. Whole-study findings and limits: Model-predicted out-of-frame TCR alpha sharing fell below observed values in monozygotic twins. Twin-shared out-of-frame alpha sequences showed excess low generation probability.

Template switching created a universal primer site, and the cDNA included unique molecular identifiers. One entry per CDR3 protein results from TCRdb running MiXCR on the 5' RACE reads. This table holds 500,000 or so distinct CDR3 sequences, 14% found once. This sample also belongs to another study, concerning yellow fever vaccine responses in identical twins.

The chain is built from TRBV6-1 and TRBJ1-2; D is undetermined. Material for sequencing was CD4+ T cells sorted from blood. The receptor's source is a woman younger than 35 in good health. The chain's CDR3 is CASSETNYGYTF. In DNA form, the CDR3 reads TGTGCCAGCAGTGAGACGAACTATGGCTACACCTTC.